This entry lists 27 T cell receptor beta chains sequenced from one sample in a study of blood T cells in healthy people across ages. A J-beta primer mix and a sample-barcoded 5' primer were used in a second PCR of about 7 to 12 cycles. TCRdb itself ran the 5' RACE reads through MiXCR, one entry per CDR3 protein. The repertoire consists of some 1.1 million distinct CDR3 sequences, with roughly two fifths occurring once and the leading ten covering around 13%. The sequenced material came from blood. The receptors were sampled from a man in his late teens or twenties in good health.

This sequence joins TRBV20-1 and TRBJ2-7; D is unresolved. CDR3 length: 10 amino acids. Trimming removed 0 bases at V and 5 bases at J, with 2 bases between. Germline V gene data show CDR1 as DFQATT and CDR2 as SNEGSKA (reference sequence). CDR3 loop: CSAREHEQYF. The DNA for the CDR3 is TGCAGTGCTAGAGAGCACGAGCAGTACTTC.

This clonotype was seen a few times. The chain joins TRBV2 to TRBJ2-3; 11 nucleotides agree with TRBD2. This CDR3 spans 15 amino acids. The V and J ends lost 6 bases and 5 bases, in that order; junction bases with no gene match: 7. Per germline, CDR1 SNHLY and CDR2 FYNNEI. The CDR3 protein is CASRTSGALVDTQYF. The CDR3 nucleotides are TGTGCCAGCAGGACTAGCGGGGCTCTCGTAGATACGCAGTATTTT.

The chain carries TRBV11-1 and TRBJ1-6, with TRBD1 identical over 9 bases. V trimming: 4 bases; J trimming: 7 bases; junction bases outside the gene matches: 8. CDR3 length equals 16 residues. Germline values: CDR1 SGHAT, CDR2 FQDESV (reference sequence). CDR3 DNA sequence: TGTGCCAGCAGCTACCGCGGACAGGGGACGAATTCACCCCTCCACTTT. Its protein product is CASSYRGQGTNSPLHF.

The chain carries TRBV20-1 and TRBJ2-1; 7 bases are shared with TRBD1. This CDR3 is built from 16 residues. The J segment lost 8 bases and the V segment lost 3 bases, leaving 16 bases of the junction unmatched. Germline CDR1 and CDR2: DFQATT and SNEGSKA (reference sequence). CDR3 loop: CSASPALGRGIDEQFF. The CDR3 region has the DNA TGCAGTGCTAGCCCAGCGTTGGGCAGGGGGATCGATGAGCAGTTCTTC.

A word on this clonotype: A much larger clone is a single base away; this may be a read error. The CDR3 DNA reads TGTGCCATCAGTGAGTCTAGCGGGGAACTCCATGAGCAGTTCTTC. Encoded protein: CAISESSGELHEQFF. The genes are TRBV10-3 and TRBJ2-1; 8 bases line up with TRBD2. After removal of 0 bases from V and 8 bases from J, the junction contained 6 bases not matched to a gene. The CDR3 contains 15 residues. Germline V gene data show CDR1 as ENHRY and CDR2 as SYGVKD.

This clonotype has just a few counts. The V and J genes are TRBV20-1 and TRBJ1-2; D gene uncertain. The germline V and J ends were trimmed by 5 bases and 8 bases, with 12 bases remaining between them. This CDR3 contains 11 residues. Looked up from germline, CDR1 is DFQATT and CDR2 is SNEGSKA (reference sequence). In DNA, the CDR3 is TGCAGTGCTCGTGTTAATGGGGGCTACACCTTC. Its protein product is CSARVNGGYTF.

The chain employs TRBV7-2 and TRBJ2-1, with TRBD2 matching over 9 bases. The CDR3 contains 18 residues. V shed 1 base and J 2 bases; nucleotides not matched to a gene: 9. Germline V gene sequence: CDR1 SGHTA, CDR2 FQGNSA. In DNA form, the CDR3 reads TGTGCCAGCAGCTTAGGGAGCGGGGGGTTTTTCGCCTACAATGAGCAGTTCTTC. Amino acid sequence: CASSLGSGGFFAYNEQFF.

The CDR3 DNA reads as TGTGCCAGCAGTTTACGGGTATCGGGTCAGCCCCAGCATTTT. Its translation: CASSLRVSGQPQHF. The chain uses TRBV12-3 or TRBV12-4 and TRBJ1-5; D is ambiguous. The CDR3 consists of 14 residues. V was cut by 2 bases and J by 6 bases, with 11 bases left in between.

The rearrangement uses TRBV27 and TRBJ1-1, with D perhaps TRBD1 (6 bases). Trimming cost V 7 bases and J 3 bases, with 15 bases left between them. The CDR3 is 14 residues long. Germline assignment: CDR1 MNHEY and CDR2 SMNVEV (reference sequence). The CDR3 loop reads CASTHTGYDTEAFF. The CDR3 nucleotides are TGTGCCAGCACTCACACAGGGTACGACACTGAAGCTTTCTTT.

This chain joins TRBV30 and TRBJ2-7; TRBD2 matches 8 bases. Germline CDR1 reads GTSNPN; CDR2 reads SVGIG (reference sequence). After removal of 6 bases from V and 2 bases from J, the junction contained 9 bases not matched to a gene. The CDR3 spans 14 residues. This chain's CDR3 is CACSRLAGTYEQYF. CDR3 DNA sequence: TGTGCCTGCAGTCGGCTAGCGGGCACCTACGAGCAGTACTTC. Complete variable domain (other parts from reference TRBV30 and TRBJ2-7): SQTIHQWPATLVQPVGSPLSLECTVEGTSNPNLYWYRQAAGRGLQLLFYSVGIGQISSEVPQNLSASRPQDRQFILSSKKLLLSDSGFYLCACSRLAGTYEQYFGPGTRLTVT.

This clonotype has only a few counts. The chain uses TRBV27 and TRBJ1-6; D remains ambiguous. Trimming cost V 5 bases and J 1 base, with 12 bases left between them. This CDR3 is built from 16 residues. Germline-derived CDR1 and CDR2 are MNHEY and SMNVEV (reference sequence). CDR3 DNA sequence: TGTGCCAGCAGTCGGAGAACCTCGTCCTATAATTCACCCCTCCACTTT. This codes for CASSRRTSSYNSPLHF.

As DNA, the CDR3 is TGCGCCAGCAGCTTTACGCCCACAGATACGCAGTATTTT. Amino acids: CASSFTPTDTQYF. V is TRBV5-1 and J is TRBJ2-3; D is ambiguous. V was clipped by 2 bases and J by 2 bases, with 6 bases between them. CDR1 SGHRS and CDR2 YFSETQ come from the germline V gene. The length of the CDR3 is 13 residues. The entire variable domain, with the rest obtained from reference TRBV5-1 and TRBJ2-3, is as follows: KAGVTQTPRYLIKTRGQQVTLSCSPISGHRSVSWYQQTPGQGLQFLFEYFSETQRNKGNFPGRFSGRQFSNSRSEMNVSTLELGDSALYLCASSFTPTDTQYFGPGTRLTVL.

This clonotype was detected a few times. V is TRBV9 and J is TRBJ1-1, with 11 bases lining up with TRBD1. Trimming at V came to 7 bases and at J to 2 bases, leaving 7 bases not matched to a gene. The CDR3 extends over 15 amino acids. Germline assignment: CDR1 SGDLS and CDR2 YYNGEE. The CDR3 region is CASGRGQGANTEAFF. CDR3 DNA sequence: TGTGCCAGCGGCAGAGGACAGGGGGCAAACACTGAAGCTTTCTTT.

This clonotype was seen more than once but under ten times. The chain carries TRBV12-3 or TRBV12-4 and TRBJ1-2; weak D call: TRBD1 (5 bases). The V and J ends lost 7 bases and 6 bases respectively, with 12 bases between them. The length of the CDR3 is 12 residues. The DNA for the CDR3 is TGTGCCAGCAATGGGGGAGGACATGGCTACACCTTC. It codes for CASNGGGHGYTF.

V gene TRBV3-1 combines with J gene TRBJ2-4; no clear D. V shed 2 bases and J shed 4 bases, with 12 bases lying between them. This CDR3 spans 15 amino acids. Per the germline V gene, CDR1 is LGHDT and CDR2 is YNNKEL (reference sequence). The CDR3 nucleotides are TGTGCCAGCAGCCAAATAGCCGACGATAAAAACATTCAGTACTTC. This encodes CASSQIADDKNIQYF.

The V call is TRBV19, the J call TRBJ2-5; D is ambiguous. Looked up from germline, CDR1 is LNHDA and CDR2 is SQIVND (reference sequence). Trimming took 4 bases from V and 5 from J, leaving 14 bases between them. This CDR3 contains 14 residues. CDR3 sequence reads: CASSTRSRWETQYF. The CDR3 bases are TGTGCCAGTAGTACCCGATCGAGATGGGAGACCCAGTACTTC.

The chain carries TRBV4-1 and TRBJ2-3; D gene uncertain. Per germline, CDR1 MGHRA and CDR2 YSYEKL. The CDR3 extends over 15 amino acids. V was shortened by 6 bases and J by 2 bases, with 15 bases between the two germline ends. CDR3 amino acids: CASSLGPENTDTQYF. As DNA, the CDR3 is TGCGCCAGCAGTCTCGGACCAGAAAACACAGATACGCAGTATTTT.

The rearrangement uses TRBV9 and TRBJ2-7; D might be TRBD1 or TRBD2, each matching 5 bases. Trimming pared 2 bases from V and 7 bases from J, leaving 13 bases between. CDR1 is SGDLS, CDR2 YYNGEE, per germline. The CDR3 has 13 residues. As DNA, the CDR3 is TGTGCCAGCAGCGTGAGCGAGGGGTATGAGCAGTACTTC. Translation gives CASSVSEGYEQYF.

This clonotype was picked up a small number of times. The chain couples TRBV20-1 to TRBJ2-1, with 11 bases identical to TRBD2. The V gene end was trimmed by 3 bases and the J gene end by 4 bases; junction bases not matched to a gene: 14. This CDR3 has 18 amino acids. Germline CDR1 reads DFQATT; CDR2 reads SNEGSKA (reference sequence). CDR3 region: CSARERHSGGAGYNEQFF. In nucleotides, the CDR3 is TGCAGTGCTAGGGAACGCCATAGCGGGGGGGCCGGGTACAATGAGCAGTTCTTC.

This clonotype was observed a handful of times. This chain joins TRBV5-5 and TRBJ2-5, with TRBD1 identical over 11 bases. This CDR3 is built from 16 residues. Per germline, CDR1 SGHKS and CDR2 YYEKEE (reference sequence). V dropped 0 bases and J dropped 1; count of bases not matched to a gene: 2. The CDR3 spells CASSLAGQGAQETQYF. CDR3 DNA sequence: TGTGCCAGCAGCTTGGCCGGACAGGGGGCCCAAGAGACCCAGTACTTC.

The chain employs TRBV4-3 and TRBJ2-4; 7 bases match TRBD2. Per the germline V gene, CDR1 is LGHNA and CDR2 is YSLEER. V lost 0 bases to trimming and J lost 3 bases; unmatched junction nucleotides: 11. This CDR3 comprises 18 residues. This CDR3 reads CASSQDLSSGVDKNIQYF. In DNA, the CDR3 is TGCGCCAGCAGCCAAGATCTTTCCAGCGGGGTCGACAAAAACATTCAGTACTTC.

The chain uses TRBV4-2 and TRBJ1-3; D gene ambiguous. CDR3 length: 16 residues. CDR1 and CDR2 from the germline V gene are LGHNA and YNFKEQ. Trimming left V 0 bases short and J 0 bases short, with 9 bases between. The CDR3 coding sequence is TGTGCCAGCAGCCAAGATGAGCTGAACTCTGGAAACACCATATATTTT. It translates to CASSQDELNSGNTIYF.

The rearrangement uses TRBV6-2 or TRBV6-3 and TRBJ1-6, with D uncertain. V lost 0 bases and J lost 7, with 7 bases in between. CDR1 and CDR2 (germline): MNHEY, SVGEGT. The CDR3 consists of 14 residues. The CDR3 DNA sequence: TGTGCCAGCAGTTACTCTACAGCCAATTCACCCCTCCACTTT. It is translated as CASSYSTANSPLHF.

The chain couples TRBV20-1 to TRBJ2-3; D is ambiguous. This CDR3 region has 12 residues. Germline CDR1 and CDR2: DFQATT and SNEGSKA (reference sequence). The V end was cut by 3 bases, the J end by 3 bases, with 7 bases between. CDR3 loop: CSARGKTDTQYF. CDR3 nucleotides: TGCAGTGCTAGGGGAAAGACAGATACGCAGTATTTT.

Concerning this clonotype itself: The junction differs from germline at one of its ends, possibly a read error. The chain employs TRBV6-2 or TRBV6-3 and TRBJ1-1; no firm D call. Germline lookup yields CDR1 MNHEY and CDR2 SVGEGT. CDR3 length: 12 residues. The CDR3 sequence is CTSRLDTTEAFF. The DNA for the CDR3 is TGTACCAGCAGACTCGACACCACTGAAGCTTTCTTT.

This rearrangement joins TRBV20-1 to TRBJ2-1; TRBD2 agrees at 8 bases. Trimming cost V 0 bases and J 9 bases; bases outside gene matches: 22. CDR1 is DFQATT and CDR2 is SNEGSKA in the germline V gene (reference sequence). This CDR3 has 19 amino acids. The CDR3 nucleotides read TGCAGTGCTAGAGATCTTTTAATTAATCTAGCGGGTGAGCTTGGTGAGCAGTTCTTC. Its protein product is CSARDLLINLAGELGEQFF.

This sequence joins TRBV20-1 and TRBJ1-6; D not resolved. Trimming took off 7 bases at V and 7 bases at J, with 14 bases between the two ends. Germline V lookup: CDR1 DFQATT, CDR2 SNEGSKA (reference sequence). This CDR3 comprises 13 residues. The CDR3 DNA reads TGCAGTGTCTGGGCTTTGGGGAATTCACCCCTCCACTTT. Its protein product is CSVWALGNSPLHF.